Listed below are T cell receptor beta chains from one sample, sequenced in a study of blood T cell repertoires in COVID-19. Some clones are missing from TCRdb's copy, which holds only in-frame ones; the method was immunoSEQ multiplex PCR. The sample consists of 250,000 to 300,000 clones, roughly nine tenths of them appearing once. Sequenced: peripheral blood. The receptor source for this set is a man younger than 30 with active or convalescent COVID-19. Both conserved end residues are part of each CDR3. Fields, in order: clone size, CDR3 length, V gene, J gene, D gene, CDR3 DNA, CDR3 protein. A D gene is named only where the DNA matches it firmly. Rows give clone size only sometimes, using once, few, many, or a class for an expanded clone.

size: NA
length: 15
V: TRBV4-3
J: TRBJ2-7
D: TRBD2
DNA: TGCGCCAGCAGCCACCGACTAGCGGACTCCTACGAGCAGTACTTC
CDR3: CASSHRLADSYEQYF

size: NA
length: 15
V: TRBV6-7
J: TRBJ1-2
D: NA
DNA: TGTGCCAGCAGTTACTCTCGGGGTCGACCCTATGGCTACACCTTC
CDR3: CASSYSRGRPYGYTF

size: NA
length: 14
V: TRBV10-1
J: TRBJ1-1
D: NA
DNA: TGCGCCAGCAGTGAGTCGGGGGGGAACACTGAAGCTTTCTTT
CDR3: CASSESGGNTEAFF

size: NA
length: 17
V: TRBV28
J: TRBJ1-1
D: NA
DNA: TGTGCCAGCAGTTTCGGGGATCTTAGGGGGAAGGTCACTGAAGCTTTCTTT
CDR3: CASSFGDLRGKVTEAFF

size: NA
length: 14
V: TRBV19
J: TRBJ2-1
D: NA
DNA: TGTGCCAGTAGTATAGCTCTCACTTCTCAGGGGCAGTTCTTC
CDR3: CASSIALTSQGQFF

size: few
length: 13
V: TRBV12-3/TRBV12-4
J: TRBJ1-3
D: TRBD1
DNA: TGTGCCAGCAGGACAGGGGTTGGAAACACCATATATTTT
CDR3: CASRTGVGNTIYF

size: NA
length: 15
V: TRBV6-5
J: TRBJ1-2
D: NA
DNA: TGTGCCAGCAGTTTCTTCGGGGTAGGGGAGGATGGCTACACCTTC
CDR3: CASSFFGVGEDGYTF

size: NA
length: 14
V: TRBV9
J: TRBJ2-7
D: NA
DNA: TGTGCCAGCAGCTTAGTTGGCAGGGCCTCCGAGCAGTACTTC
CDR3: CASSLVGRASEQYF

size: NA
length: 15
V: TRBV28
J: TRBJ1-4
D: NA
DNA: TGTGCCAGCAGTTTATTCGTGTCTCGTGGCGAAAAACTGTTTTTT
CDR3: CASSLFVSRGEKLFF

size: NA
length: 15
V: TRBV27
J: TRBJ2-7
D: NA
DNA: TGTGCCAGCAGTTTATCGACAGCCCTGATCCACGAGCAGTACTTC
CDR3: CASSLSTALIHEQYF

size: NA
length: 16
V: TRBV2
J: TRBJ2-3
D: TRBD1
DNA: TGTGCCAGCAGTAAGGACAGGGGAGTCGGTGCAGATACGCAGTATTTT
CDR3: CASSKDRGVGADTQYF

size: few
length: 15
V: TRBV7-9
J: TRBJ2-1
D: TRBD1
DNA: TGTGCCAGCAGCTTTGGACAGGGAGTGGGCAATGAGCAGTTCTTC
CDR3: CASSFGQGVGNEQFF

size: NA
length: 13
V: TRBV27
J: TRBJ2-7
D: NA
DNA: TGTGCCAGCAGTTTGACGACAGGCTACGAGCAGTACTTC
CDR3: CASSLTTGYEQYF

size: few
length: 15
V: TRBV7-2
J: TRBJ2-3
D: NA
DNA: TGTGCCAGCAGCTTACTTCTAGAAGCGGCAGATACGCAGTATTTT
CDR3: CASSLLLEAADTQYF

size: NA
length: 14
V: TRBV5-1
J: TRBJ2-1
D: TRBD1
DNA: TGCGCCAGCAGCTTAGGACAGGGTTGGGATGAGCAGTTCTTC
CDR3: CASSLGQGWDEQFF

size: NA
length: 14
V: TRBV6-5
J: TRBJ2-7
D: TRBD1
DNA: TGTGCCATAAGCCGGGACAGACTAAACTACGAGCAGTACTTC
CDR3: CAISRDRLNYEQYF